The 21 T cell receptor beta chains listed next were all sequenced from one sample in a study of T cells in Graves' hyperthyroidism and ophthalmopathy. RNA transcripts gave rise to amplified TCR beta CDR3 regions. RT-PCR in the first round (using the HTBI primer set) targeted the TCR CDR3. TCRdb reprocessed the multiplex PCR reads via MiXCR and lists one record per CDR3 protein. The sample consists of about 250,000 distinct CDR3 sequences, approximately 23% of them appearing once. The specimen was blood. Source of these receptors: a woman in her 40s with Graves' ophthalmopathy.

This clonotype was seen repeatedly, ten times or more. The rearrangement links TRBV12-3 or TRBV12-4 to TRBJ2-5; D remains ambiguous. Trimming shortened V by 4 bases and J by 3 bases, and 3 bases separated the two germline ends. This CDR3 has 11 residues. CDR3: CASSSKETQYF. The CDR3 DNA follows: TGTGCCAGCAGTTCAAAAGAGACCCAGTACTTC.

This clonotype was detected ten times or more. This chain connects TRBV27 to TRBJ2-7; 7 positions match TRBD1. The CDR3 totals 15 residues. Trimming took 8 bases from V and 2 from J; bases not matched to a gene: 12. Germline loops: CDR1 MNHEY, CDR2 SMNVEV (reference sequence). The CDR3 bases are TGTGCCAGCCCCCCGCCTAGGGACAGCACCTACGAGCAGTACTTC. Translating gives CASPPPRDSTYEQYF.

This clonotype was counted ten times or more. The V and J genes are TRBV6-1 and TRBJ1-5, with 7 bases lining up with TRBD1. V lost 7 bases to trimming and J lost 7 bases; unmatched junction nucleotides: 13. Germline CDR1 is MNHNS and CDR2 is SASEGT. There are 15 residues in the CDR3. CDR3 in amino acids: CASKVLTGVRQPQHF. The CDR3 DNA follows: TGTGCCAGCAAGGTCCTAACAGGGGTCAGACAGCCCCAGCATTTT.

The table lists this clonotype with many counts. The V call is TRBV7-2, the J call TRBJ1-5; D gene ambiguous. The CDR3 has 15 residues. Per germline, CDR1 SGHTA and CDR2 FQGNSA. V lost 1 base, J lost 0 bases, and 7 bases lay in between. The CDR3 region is CASSLVGNSNQPQHF. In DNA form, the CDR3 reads TGTGCCAGCAGCTTAGTAGGGAATAGCAATCAGCCCCAGCATTTT.

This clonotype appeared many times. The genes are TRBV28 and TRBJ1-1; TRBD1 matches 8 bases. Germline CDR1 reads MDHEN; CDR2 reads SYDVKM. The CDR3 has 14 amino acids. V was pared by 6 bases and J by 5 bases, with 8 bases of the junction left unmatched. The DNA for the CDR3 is TGTGCCAGCAGAAATACAGGGGGAGATACTGAAGCTTTCTTT. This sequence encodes CASRNTGGDTEAFF.

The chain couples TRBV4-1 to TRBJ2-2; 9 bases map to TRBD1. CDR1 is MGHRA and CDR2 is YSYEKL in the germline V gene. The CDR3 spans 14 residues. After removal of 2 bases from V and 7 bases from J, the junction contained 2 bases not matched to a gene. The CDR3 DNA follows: TGCGCCAGCAGCCAAAGACAGGGGGGCGGGGAGCTGTTTTTT. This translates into CASSQRQGGGELFF.

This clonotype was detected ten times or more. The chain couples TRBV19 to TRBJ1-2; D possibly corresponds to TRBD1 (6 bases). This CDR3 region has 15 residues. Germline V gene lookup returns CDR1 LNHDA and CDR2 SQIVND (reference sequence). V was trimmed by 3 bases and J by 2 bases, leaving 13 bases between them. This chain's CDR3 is CASSIRGQINYGYTF. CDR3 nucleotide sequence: TGTGCCAGTAGTATCAGAGGACAGATCAACTATGGCTACACCTTC.

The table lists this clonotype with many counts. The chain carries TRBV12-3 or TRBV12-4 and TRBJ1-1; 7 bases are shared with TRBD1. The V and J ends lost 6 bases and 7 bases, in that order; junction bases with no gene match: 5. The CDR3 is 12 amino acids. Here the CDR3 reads CASRRQGVEAFF. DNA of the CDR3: TGTGCCAGCAGACGGCAGGGGGTTGAAGCTTTCTTT.

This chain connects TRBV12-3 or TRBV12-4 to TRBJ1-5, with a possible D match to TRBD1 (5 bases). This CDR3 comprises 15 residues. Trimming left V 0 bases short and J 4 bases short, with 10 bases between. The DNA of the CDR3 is TGTGCCAGCAGTTTAGCGTCAGGGCAAAATCAGCCCCAGCATTTT. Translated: CASSLASGQNQPQHF.

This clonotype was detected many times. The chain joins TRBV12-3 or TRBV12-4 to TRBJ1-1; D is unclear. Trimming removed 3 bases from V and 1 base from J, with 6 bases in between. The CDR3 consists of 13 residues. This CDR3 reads CASSFVANTEAFF. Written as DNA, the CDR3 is TGTGCCAGCAGTTTTGTGGCGAACACTGAAGCTTTCTTT.

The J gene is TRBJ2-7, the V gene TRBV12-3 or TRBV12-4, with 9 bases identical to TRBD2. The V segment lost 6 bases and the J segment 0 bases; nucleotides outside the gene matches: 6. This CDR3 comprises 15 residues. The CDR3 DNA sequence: TGTGCCAGCAGCCGAGCGGGAGGCAGCTCCTACGAGCAGTACTTC. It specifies CASSRAGGSSYEQYF.

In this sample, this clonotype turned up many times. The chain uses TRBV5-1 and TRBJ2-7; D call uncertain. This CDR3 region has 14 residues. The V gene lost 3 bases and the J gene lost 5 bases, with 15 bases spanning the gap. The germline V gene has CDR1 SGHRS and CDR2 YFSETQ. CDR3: CASSSGVLEHEQYF. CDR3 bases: TGCGCCAGCAGCTCTGGAGTGCTGGAGCACGAGCAGTACTTC.

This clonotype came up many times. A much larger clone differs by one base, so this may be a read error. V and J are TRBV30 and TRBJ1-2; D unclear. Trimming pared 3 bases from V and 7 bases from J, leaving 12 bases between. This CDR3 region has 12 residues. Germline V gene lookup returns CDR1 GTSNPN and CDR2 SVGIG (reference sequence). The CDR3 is CAWRGGRRGYTF. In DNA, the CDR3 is TGTGCCTGGAGGGGCGGACGTCGTGGCTACACCTTC.

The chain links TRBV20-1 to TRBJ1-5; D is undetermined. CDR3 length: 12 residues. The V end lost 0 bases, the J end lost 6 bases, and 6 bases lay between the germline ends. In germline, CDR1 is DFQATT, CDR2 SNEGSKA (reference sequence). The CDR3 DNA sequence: TGCAGTGCTAGAGATTTGGGTCAGCCCCAGCATTTT. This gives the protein CSARDLGQPQHF.

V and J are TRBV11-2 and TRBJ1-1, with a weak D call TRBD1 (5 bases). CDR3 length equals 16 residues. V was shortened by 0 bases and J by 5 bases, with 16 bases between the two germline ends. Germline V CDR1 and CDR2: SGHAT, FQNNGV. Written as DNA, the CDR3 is TGTGCCAGCAGCTTAGATGGGCCAAGGGGTGGGACTGAAGCTTTCTTT. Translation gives CASSLDGPRGGTEAFF.

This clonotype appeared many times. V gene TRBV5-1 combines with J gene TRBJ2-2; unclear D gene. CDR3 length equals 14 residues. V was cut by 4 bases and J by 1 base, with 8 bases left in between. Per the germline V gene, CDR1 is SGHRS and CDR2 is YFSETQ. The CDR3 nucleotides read TGCGCCAGCAGCGAATCACTGAACACCGGGGAGCTGTTTTTT. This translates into CASSESLNTGELFF.

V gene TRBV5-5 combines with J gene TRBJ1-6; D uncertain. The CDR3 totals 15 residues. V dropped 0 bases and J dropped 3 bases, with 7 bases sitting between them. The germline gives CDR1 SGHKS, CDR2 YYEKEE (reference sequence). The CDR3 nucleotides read TGTGCCAGCAGCTTGGCTAACGGCTATAATTCACCCCTCCACTTT. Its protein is CASSLANGYNSPLHF.

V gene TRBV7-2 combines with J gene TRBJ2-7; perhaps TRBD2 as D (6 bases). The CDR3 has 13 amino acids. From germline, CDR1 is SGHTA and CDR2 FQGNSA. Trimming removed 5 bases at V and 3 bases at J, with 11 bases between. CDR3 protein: CASSPRTNYEQYF. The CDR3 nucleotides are TGTGCCAGCAGCCCAAGGACTAACTACGAGCAGTACTTC. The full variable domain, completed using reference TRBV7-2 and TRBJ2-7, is GAGVSQSPSNKVTEKGKDVELRCDPISGHTALYWYRQSLGQGLEFLIYFQGNSAPDKSGLPSDRFSAERTGGSVSTLTIQRTQQEDSAVYLCASSPRTNYEQYFGPGTRLTVT.

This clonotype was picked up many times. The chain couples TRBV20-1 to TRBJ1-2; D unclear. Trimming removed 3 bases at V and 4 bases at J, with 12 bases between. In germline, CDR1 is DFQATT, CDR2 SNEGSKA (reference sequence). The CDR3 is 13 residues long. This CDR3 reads CSARSLSSYGYTF. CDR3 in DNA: TGCAGTGCTAGGTCCTTATCGAGCTATGGCTACACCTTC.

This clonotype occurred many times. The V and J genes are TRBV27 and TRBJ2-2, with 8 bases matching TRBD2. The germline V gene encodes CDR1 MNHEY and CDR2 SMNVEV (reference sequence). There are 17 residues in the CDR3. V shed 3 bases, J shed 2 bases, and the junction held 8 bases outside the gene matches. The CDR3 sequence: CASSFEGGRFNTGELFF. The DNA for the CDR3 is TGTGCCAGCAGTTTCGAGGGCGGGAGGTTCAACACCGGGGAGCTGTTTTTT.

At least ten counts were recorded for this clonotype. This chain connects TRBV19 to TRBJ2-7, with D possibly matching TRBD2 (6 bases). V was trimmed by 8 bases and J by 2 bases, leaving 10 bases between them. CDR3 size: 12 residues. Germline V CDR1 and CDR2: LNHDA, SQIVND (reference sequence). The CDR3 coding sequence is TGTGCCAGTGCCGGGGGTACCTACGAGCAGTACTTC. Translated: CASAGGTYEQYF.